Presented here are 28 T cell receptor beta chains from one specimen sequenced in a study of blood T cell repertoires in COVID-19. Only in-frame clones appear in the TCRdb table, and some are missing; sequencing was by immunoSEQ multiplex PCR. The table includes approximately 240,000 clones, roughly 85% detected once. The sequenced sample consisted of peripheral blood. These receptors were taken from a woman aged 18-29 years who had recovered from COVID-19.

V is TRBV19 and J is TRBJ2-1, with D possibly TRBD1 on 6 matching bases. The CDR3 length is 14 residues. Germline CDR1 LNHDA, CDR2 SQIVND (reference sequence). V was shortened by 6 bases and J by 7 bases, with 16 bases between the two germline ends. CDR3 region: CASRGGQNPNEQFF. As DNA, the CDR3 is TGTGCCAGTAGGGGTGGACAGAACCCTAATGAGCAGTTCTTC.

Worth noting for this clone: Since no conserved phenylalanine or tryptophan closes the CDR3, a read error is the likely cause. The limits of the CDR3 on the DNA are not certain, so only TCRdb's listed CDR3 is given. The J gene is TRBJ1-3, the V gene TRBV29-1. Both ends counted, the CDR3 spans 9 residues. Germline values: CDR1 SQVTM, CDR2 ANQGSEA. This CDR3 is CRDPGTVDS.

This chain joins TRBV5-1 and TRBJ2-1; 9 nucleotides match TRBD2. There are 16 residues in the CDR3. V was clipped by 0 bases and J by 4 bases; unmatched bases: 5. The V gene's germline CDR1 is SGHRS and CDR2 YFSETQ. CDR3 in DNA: TGCGCCAGCAGCTTGGTGGCTAGCGGGGCTTACAATGAGCAGTTCTTC. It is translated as CASSLVASGAYNEQFF.

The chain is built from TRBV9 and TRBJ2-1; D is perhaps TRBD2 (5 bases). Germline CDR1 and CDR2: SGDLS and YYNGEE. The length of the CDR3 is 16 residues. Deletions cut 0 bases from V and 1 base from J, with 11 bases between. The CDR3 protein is CASSVGGRGSYNEQFF. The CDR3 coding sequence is TGTGCCAGCAGCGTAGGAGGAAGAGGGTCCTACAATGAGCAGTTCTTC.

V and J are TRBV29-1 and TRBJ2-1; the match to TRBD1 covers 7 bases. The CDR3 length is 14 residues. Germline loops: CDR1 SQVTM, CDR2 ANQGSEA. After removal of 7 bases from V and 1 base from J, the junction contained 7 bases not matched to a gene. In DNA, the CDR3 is TGCAGCGGAAGACAGGGAGTATCCTACAATGAGCAGTTCTTC. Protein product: CSGRQGVSYNEQFF.

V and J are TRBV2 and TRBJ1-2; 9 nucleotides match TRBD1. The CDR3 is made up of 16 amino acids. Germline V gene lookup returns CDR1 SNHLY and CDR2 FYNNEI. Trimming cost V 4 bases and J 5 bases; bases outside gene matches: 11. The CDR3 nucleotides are TGTGCCAGCAGTGGATCGGGGACAGGGACATGGTATGGCTACACCTTC. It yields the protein CASSGSGTGTWYGYTF.

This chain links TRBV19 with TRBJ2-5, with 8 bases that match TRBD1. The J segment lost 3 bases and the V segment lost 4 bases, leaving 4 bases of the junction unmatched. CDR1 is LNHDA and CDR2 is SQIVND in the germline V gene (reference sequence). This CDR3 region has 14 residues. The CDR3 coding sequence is TGTGCCAGTAGTAGGGGACAGGCCGAAGAGACCCAGTACTTC. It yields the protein CASSRGQAEETQYF.

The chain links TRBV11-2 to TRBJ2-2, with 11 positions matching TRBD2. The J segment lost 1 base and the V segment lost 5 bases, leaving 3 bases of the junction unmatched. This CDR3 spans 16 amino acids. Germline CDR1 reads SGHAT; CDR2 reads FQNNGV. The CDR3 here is CASSITSGGNTGELFF. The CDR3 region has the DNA TGTGCCAGCAGCATTACTAGCGGGGGGAACACCGGGGAGCTGTTTTTT.

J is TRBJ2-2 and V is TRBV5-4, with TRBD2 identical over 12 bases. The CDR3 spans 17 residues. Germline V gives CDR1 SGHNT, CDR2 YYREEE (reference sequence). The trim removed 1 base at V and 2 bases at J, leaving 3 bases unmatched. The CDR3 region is CASSLLAGGLNTGELFF. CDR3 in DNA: TGTGCCAGCAGCTTGCTAGCGGGAGGGCTCAACACCGGGGAGCTGTTTTTT.

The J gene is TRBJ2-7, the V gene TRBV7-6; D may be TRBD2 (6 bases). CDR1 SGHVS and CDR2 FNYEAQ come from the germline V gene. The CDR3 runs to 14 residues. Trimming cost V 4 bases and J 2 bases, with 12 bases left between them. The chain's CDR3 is CASSSGTYPYEQYF. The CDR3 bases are TGTGCCAGCAGCTCCGGGACTTACCCCTACGAGCAGTACTTC.

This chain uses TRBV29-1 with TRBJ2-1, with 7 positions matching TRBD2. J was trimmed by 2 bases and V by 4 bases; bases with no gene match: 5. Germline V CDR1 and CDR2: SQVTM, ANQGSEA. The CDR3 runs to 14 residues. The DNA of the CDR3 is TGCAGCGTTGGGACTAGACTCACCTACAATGAGCAGTTCTTC. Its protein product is CSVGTRLTYNEQFF.

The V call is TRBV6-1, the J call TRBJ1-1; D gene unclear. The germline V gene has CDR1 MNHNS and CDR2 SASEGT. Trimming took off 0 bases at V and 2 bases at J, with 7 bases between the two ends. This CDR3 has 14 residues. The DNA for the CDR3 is TGTGCCAGCAGTGAAGCGGCAGGCAACACTGAAGCTTTCTTT. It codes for CASSEAAGNTEAFF.

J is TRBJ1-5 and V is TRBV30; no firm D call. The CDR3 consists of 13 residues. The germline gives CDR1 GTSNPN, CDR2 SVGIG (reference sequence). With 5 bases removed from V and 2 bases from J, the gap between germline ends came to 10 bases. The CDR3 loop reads CAWAKGGNQPQHF. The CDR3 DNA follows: TGTGCCTGGGCGAAGGGAGGCAATCAGCCCCAGCATTTT.

CDR3 DNA: TGTGCCAGCAAGGATTTACGCCACAGGGCTACCTTC. It specifies CASKDLRHRATF. The rearrangement uses TRBV6-5 and TRBJ1-2; weak D call: TRBD1 (6 bases). Trimming removed 7 bases from V and 14 bases from J, with 20 bases in between. Germline lookup yields CDR1 MNHEY and CDR2 SVGAGI. There are 12 residues in the CDR3.

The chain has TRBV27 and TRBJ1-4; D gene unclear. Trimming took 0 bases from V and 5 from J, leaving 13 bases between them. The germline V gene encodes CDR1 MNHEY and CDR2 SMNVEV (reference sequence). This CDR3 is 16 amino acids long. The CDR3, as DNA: TGTGCCAGCAGTTTATCGATCCGGGATGGGAATGAAAAACTGTTTTTT. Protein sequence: CASSLSIRDGNEKLFF.

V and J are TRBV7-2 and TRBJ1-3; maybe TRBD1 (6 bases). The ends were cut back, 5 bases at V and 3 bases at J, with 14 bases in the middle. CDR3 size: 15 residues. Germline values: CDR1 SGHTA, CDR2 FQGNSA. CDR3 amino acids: CASSQFTGSGNTIYF. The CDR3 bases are TGTGCCAGCAGCCAATTCACAGGGAGTGGAAACACCATATATTTT.

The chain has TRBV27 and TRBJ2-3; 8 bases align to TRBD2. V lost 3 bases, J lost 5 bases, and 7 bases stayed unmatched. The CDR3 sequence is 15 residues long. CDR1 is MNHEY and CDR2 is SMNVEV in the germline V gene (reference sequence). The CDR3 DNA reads TGTGCCAGCAGTTTTTTAGCGGGATCAATAGATACGCAGTATTTT. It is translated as CASSFLAGSIDTQYF.

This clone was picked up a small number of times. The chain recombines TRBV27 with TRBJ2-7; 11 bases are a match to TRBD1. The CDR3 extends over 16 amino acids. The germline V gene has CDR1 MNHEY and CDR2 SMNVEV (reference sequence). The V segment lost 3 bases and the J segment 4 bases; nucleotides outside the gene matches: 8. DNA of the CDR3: TGTGCCAGCAGTTTTCGGGGGACAGGGGGAAGATACGAGCAGTACTTC. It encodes CASSFRGTGGRYEQYF.

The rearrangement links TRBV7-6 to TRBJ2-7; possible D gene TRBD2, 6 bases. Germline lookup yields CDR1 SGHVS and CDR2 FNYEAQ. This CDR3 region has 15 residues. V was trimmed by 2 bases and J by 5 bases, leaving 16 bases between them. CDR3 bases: TGTGCCAGCAGCTTAACGGGAGCGTCGTCCCACGAGCAGTACTTC. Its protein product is CASSLTGASSHEQYF.

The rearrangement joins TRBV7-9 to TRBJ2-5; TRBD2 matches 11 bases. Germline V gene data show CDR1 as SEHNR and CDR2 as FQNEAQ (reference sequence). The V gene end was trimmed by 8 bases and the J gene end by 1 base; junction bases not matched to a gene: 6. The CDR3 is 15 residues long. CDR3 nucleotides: TGTGCCAGCGGAGTAACTAGCGGGGGCCAAGAGACCCAGTACTTC. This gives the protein CASGVTSGGQETQYF.

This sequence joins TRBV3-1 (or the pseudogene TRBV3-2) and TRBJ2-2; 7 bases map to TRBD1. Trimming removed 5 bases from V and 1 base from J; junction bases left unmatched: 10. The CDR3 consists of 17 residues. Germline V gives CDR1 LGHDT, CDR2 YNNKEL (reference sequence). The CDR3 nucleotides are TGTGCCAGCAGCTCCCTCCGACAGGGTGGGAACACCGGGGAGCTGTTTTTT. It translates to CASSSLRQGGNTGELFF.

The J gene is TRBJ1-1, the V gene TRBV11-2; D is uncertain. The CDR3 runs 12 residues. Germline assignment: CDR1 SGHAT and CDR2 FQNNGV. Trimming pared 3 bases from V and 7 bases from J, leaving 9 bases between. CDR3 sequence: CASSLSPFEAFF. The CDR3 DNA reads TGTGCCAGCAGCTTGAGCCCTTTTGAAGCTTTCTTT.

CDR3: CASSPRGQGEKLFF. In nucleotides, the CDR3 is TGTGCCAGCAGCCCTAGAGGACAGGGCGAAAAACTGTTTTTT. The gene calls are TRBV9 and TRBJ1-4, with TRBD1 matching 8 bases. In germline, CDR1 is SGDLS, CDR2 YYNGEE. V shed 4 bases, J shed 8 bases, and the junction held 7 bases outside the gene matches. The CDR3 runs to 14 residues.

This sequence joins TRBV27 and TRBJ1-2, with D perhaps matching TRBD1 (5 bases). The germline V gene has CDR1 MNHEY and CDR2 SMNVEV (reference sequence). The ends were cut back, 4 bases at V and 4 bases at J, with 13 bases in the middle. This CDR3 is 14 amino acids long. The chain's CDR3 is CASSYQGERYGYTF. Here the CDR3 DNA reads TGTGCCAGCAGTTATCAGGGTGAACGCTATGGCTACACCTTC.

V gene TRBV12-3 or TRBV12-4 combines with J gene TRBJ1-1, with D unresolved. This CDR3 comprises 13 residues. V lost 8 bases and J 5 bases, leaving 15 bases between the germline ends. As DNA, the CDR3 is TGTGCCAGCGACCGGGAAACGGGGACTGAAGCTTTCTTT. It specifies CASDRETGTEAFF.

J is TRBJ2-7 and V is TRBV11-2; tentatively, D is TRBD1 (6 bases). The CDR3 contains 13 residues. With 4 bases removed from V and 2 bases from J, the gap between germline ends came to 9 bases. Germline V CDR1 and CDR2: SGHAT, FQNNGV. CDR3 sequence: CASSSQGAYEQYF. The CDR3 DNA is TGTGCCAGCAGCTCACAGGGAGCCTACGAGCAGTACTTC.

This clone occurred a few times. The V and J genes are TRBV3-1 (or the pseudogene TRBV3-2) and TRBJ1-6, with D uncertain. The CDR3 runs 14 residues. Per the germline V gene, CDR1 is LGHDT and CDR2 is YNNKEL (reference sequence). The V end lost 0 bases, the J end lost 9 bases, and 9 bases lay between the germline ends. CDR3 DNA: TGTGCCAGCAGCCAAGATTACGTAGCTTCACCCCTCCACTTT. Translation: CASSQDYVASPLHF.

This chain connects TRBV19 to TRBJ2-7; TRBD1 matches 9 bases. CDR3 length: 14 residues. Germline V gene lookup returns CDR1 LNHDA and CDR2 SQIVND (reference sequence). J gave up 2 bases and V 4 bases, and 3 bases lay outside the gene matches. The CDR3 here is CASSTTGGTYEQYF. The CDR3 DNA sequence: TGTGCCAGTAGTACGACAGGGGGGACCTACGAGCAGTACTTC. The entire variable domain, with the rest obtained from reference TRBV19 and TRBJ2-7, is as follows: DGGITQSPKYLFRKEGQNVTLSCEQNLNHDAMYWYRQDPGQGLRLIYYSQIVNDFQKGDIAEGYSVSREKKESFPLTVTSAQKNPTAFYLCASSTTGGTYEQYFGPGTRLTVT.